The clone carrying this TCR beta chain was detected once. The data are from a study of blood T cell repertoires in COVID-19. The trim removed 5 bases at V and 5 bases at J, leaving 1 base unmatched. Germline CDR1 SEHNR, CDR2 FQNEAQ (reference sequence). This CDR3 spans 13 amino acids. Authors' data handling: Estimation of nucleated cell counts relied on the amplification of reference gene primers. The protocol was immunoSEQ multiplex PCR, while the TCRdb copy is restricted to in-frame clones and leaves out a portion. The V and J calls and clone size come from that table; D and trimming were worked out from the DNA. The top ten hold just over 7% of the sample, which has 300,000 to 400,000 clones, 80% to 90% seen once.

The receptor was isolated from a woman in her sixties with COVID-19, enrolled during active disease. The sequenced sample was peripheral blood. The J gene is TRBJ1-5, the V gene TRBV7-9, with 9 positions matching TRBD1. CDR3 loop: CASSRQGDQPQHF. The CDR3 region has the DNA TGTGCCAGCAGCCGACAGGGGGATCAGCCCCAGCATTTT.